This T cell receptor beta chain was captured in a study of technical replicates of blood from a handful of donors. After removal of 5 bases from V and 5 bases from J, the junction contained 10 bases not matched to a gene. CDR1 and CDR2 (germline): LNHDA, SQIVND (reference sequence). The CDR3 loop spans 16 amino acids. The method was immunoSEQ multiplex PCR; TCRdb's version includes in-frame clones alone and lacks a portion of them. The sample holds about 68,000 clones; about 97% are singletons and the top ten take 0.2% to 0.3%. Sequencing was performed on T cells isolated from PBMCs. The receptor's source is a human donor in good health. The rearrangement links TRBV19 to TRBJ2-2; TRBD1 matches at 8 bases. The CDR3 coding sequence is TGTGCCAGTAGTCCTGAGGACAGGGTGAGGACCGGGGAGCTGTTTTTT. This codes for CASSPEDRVRTGELFF. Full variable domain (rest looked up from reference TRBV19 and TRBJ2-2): DGGITQSPKYLFRKEGQNVTLSCEQNLNHDAMYWYRQDPGQGLRLIYYSQIVNDFQKGDIAEGYSVSREKKESFPLTVTSAQKNPTAFYLCASSPEDRVRTGELFFGEGSRLTVL.